The source of this T cell receptor (beta chain) is a study of blood T cell repertoires in COVID-19. As for the study in general: Samples of COVID-19 (acute and convalescent) were obtained from the United States, Italy and Spain.

Study processing details: Nucleated cell counts were estimated from reference gene primer amplification. Data came from immunoSEQ multiplex PCR; TCRdb stores just in-frame clones and leaves some out. For V, J and clone size, that table is used; D and trimming come from the DNA. The table includes about 170,000 clones, about four fifths detected once. The CDR3 runs to 16 residues. Germline loops: CDR1 LNHDA, CDR2 SQIVND (reference sequence). V gave up 5 bases and J gave up 2 bases; unmatched junction bases: 9. Sequenced: peripheral blood. The V gene is TRBV19, the J gene TRBJ2-7; TRBD2 matches 10 bases. The sequence came from a man between 65 and 85 years old with active or convalescent COVID-19. The CDR3 DNA reads as TGTGCCAGTAGTGTCCGGACTAGCGGTAGTACCTACGAGCAGTACTTC. This encodes CASSVRTSGSTYEQYF.